This record concerns one T cell receptor beta chain sequence. The CDR3 is 14 residues long. Trimming stripped 6 bases from V and 0 bases from J, with 11 bases between. CDR1 is LNHDA, CDR2 SQIVND, per germline (reference sequence). The data belong to a study of blood T cell repertoires in COVID-19. Here immunoSEQ multiplex PCR was the method, and the copy in TCRdb shows in-frame clones only, minus some. This sample has around 700,000 clones, with over 80% found just once. The sequence came from a woman between 18 and 29 years old with acute or convalescent COVID-19. Sample: peripheral blood. The genes are TRBV19 and TRBJ1-1; D gene unclear. The CDR3: CASRGGFVNTEAFF. The CDR3 coding sequence is TGTGCCAGTAGGGGCGGGTTCGTGAACACTGAAGCTTTCTTT.